Presented here are 27 T cell receptor beta chains from one specimen sequenced in a study of human T cells and chemical hapten exposure. TCRdb passed the RACE reads through MiXCR, listing each CDR3 protein once. The sample records fewer than 300,000 distinct CDR3 sequences, approximately 8.6% being singletons. Time point denoted: pre-sensitization, week 0. Treatment: therapeutic diphenylcyclopropenone sensitization with weekly scalp DPC. This sample comprised whole blood, obtained in connection with sensitization to the hapten diphenylcyclopropenone (DPC). These receptors originate from a woman between 40 and 50 years old with alopecia areata. Some clones in this sample may be carry-over from other donors' samples.

The chain recombines TRBV29-1 with TRBJ2-2; D is uncertain. Germline V gene lookup returns CDR1 SQVTM and CDR2 ANQGSEA. The CDR3 spans 12 residues. Trimming removed 5 bases from V and 1 base from J, with 5 bases in between. CDR3 DNA sequence: TGCAGCGTTCCTGAGAACACCGGGGAGCTGTTTTTT. Translated, it gives CSVPENTGELFF.

The chain uses TRBV4-1 and TRBJ1-2; TRBD1 is a possible D gene (5 bases). The germline CDR1 and CDR2 sequences are MGHRA and YSYEKL. This CDR3 comprises 16 residues. Trimming shortened V by 2 bases and J by 3 bases, and 16 bases separated the two germline ends. The CDR3 nucleotides are TGCGCCAGCAGCCAACGAACCCGGGACCGGGACTATGGCTACACCTTC. This translates into CASSQRTRDRDYGYTF.

Only a few counts were recorded for this clonotype. The rearrangement uses TRBV5-8 and TRBJ2-7; D not certain. V was shortened by 1 base and J by 2 bases, with 10 bases between the two germline ends. The CDR3 runs 14 residues. From germline, CDR1 is SGHTS and CDR2 YDEGEE. CDR3 amino acids: CASSLLGGPYEQYF. The CDR3 coding sequence is TGTGCCAGCAGCTTGCTGGGCGGCCCCTACGAGCAGTACTTC.

V gene TRBV7-8 combines with J gene TRBJ2-5; 13 bases map to TRBD2. Losses at the gene ends were 5 bases for V and 2 bases for J; bases not matched to a gene: 11. This CDR3 is built from 18 residues. Germline CDR1 is SGHVS and CDR2 is FQNEAQ. CDR3 sequence: CASSLRRLAGGTQETQYF. As DNA, the CDR3 is TGTGCCAGCAGCCTGAGGAGACTAGCGGGAGGTACACAAGAGACCCAGTACTTC.

There are a few counts of this clonotype. The V gene is TRBV27, the J gene TRBJ2-1; TRBD2 matches at 7 bases. The V gene end was trimmed by 2 bases and the J gene end by 0 bases; junction bases not matched to a gene: 13. The CDR3 runs to 19 residues. Germline-derived CDR1 and CDR2 are MNHEY and SMNVEV (reference sequence). CDR3 DNA sequence: TGTGCCAGCAGTTTAAAGTGGGGGGGACTTCTCCGCTCCTACAATGAGCAGTTCTTC. Its protein is CASSLKWGGLLRSYNEQFF.

To note about this clonotype: The junction does not match germline at one end; this may be a read error. The chain joins TRBV15 to TRBJ1-6; D gene ambiguous. The CDR3 length is 15 residues. From germline, CDR1 is LNHNV and CDR2 YYDKDF (reference sequence). CDR3 nucleotides: TGTGCCACCAGCAGCGAGCAAGCCTATAATCCACCCCTCCACTTT. Its translation is CATSSEQAYNPPLHF. The full variable domain, in which reference TRBV15 and TRBJ1-6 provide the parts outside the CDR3, is DAMVIQNPRYQVTQFGKPVTLSCSQTLNHNVMYWYQQKSSQAPKLLFHYYDKDFNNEADTPDNFQSRRPNTSFCFLDIRSPGLGDTAMYLCATSSEQAYNPPLHFGNGTRLTVT.

This clonotype was seen more than once but under ten times. This CDR3 reads CASRLGRDGLFF. The CDR3 bases are TGTGCCAGCAGGCTGGGTCGGGACGGCCTGTTCTTC. The genes are TRBV12-3 or TRBV12-4 and TRBJ2-1; perhaps D is TRBD1 or TRBD2 (5 bases each). The CDR3 is 12 amino acids. Between the trimmed V and J ends, which lost 6 bases and 15 bases, there was a span of 18 bases.

The J gene is TRBJ2-7, the V gene TRBV21-1; TRBD2 reflects the table's D call only, with no check against the DNA. TRBV21-1 is a recognized pseudogene. This CDR3 region has 14 residues. CDR3 nucleotide sequence: TGTGCCAGCAGCAAAGAGGGCGGGAGGGAAGAGCAGTACTTC. It yields the protein CASSKEGGREEQYF.

This clonotype appeared a few times. The chain employs TRBV6-4 and TRBJ2-1, with D possibly being TRBD1 or TRBD2 (5 bases each). CDR1 is MRHNA, CDR2 SNTAGT, per germline. Trimming removed 6 bases at V and 5 bases at J, with 14 bases between. This CDR3 contains 14 residues. This CDR3 is CASSAGTEDNEQFF. CDR3 nucleotides: TGTGCCAGCAGCGCCGGGACCGAAGACAATGAGCAGTTCTTC.

This clonotype was detected many times. This chain links TRBV6-1 with TRBJ2-3; D perhaps matches TRBD2 (8 bases). Germline-derived CDR1 and CDR2 are MNHNS and SASEGT. V lost 2 bases, J lost 5 bases, and 23 bases lay in between. The CDR3 has 18 amino acids. DNA of the CDR3: TGTGCCAGCAGTGAAATCGGAGGGGACAGCGGGAGTGGAGATACGCAGTATTTT. Amino acids: CASSEIGGDSGSGDTQYF.

In this sample, this clonotype turned up a few times. CDR3 in DNA: TGTGCCAGCAGTTTGTCGAGCGGGCGGCCGCTCAATGAGCAGTTCTTC. It encodes CASSLSSGRPLNEQFF. The chain joins TRBV27 to TRBJ2-1; D possibly corresponds to TRBD2 (6 bases). The CDR3 totals 16 residues. Trimming cost V 3 bases and J 6 bases, with 18 bases left between them. Germline V gene data show CDR1 as MNHEY and CDR2 as SMNVEV (reference sequence).

This clonotype was observed many times. The chain has TRBV4-2 and TRBJ2-7; 9 bases align to TRBD2. The CDR3 contains 17 residues. CDR1 is LGHNA and CDR2 is YNFKEQ in the germline V gene. With 2 bases clipped from V and 1 base from J, the junction kept 9 bases outside the gene matches. The DNA of the CDR3 is TGTGCCAGCAGCCAATACCAAGCGGGAGGTATTTCCTACGAGCAGTACTTC. Protein sequence: CASSQYQAGGISYEQYF.

The V and J genes are TRBV7-2 and TRBJ2-2; tentative D call: TRBD2 (5 bases). CDR3 length equals 14 residues. V lost 3 bases and J lost 4, with 9 bases in between. Germline CDR1 reads SGHTA; CDR2 reads FQGNSA. For the CDR3, the DNA is TGTGCCAGCAGCTTTGAGGGTCCCACCGGGGAGCTGTTTTTT. As protein: CASSFEGPTGELFF.

This clonotype was seen only a few times. V usage is TRBV11-1 and J usage is TRBJ2-2, with TRBD1 matching over 8 bases. The ends lost 3 bases at V and 4 bases at J; junction bases unmatched: 4. This CDR3 is 15 amino acids long. Per germline, CDR1 SGHAT and CDR2 FQDESV (reference sequence). The CDR3 loop reads CASSLTGDGTGELFF. CDR3 in DNA: TGTGCCAGCAGCTTGACAGGGGACGGCACCGGGGAGCTGTTTTTT.

This clonotype was counted between two and nine times. The rearrangement joins TRBV28 to TRBJ1-5, with 8 bases that match TRBD1. CDR1 and CDR2 (germline): MDHEN, SYDVKM. This CDR3 has 17 amino acids. V shed 4 bases, J shed 1 base, and the junction held 9 bases outside the gene matches. CDR3 in amino acids: CASSSTGGRLSNQPQHF. CDR3 sequence (DNA): TGTGCCAGCAGTTCAACAGGGGGACGATTGAGCAATCAGCCCCAGCATTTT.

This clonotype was seen at least ten times. The genes are TRBV5-6 and TRBJ1-5, with 7 bases aligning to TRBD1. Germline V CDR1 and CDR2: SGHDT, YYEEEE. This CDR3 comprises 17 residues. V was clipped by 3 bases and J by 0 bases; unmatched bases: 9. Here the CDR3 reads CASSSISGQRSNQPQHF. Written as DNA, the CDR3 is TGTGCCAGCAGCTCAATTTCGGGACAGCGTAGCAATCAGCCCCAGCATTTT.

This clonotype has a handful of counts. The chain uses TRBV7-9 and TRBJ1-1; D possibly corresponds to TRBD1 (5 bases). The CDR3 length is 13 residues. Germline CDR1 is SEHNR and CDR2 is FQNEAQ (reference sequence). V was shortened by 1 base and J by 8 bases, with 11 bases between the two germline ends. The CDR3 bases are TGTGCCAGCAGCTTAGGGGGCGCGTCAGAAGCTTTCTTT. It specifies CASSLGGASEAFF.

This clonotype has a handful of counts. This chain's CDR3 is CASSQDVNAGAEQFF. The CDR3 nucleotides read TGCGCCAGCAGCCAAGACGTTAATGCGGGTGCTGAGCAGTTCTTC. The rearrangement uses TRBV4-3 and TRBJ2-1; TRBD2 might be the D (5 bases). Trimming cost V 0 bases and J 9 bases, with 15 bases left between them. The CDR3 loop spans 15 amino acids. Germline CDR1 is LGHNA and CDR2 is YSLEER.

This clonotype turned up a few times. The chain couples TRBV3-1 to TRBJ2-2; 12 positions agree with TRBD2. Germline lookup yields CDR1 LGHDT and CDR2 YNNKEL (reference sequence). V was clipped by 4 bases and J by 4 bases; unmatched bases: 4. CDR3 length equals 16 residues. CDR3 in amino acids: CASSPSGRAVTGELFF. The CDR3 DNA is TGTGCCAGCAGCCCTAGCGGGAGGGCGGTCACCGGGGAGCTGTTTTTT.

CDR3 residues: CASSFGTGVRSTEAFF. In DNA, the CDR3 is TGTGCCAGCAGCTTTGGGACAGGGGTTAGGAGCACTGAAGCTTTCTTT. This chain links TRBV7-9 with TRBJ1-1; 10 nucleotides align to TRBD1. CDR1 is SEHNR, CDR2 FQNEAQ, per germline (reference sequence). V shed 3 bases, J shed 4 bases, and the junction held 8 bases outside the gene matches. CDR3 size: 16 residues.

The CDR3 spells CSVSAGRGGYTF. In nucleotides, the CDR3 is TGCAGCGTTTCAGCCGGGAGAGGTGGCTACACCTTC. The V and J genes are TRBV29-1 and TRBJ1-2; D gene ambiguous. The CDR3 contains 12 residues. In germline, CDR1 is SQVTM, CDR2 ANQGSEA. V was pared by 5 bases and J by 7 bases, with 14 bases between.

The chain has TRBV4-2 and TRBJ2-2, with D perhaps matching TRBD2 (6 bases). The CDR3 runs 15 residues. Germline V gives CDR1 LGHNA, CDR2 YNFKEQ. The V end was cut by 6 bases, the J end by 6 bases, with 17 bases between. The CDR3 DNA reads as TGTGCCAGCAGGAGGGAACTAGCAGAATCCGGGGAGCTGTTTTTT. This translates into CASRRELAESGELFF.

CDR3 loop: CASRQGAASGRRTQYF. CDR3 in DNA: TGTGCCAGCAGACAGGGGGCAGCTAGCGGGCGGCGGACCCAGTACTTC. This chain links TRBV28 with TRBJ2-5; D may be TRBD1 (9 bases). This CDR3 region has 16 residues. Deletions cut 6 bases from V and 7 bases from J, with 24 bases between. Germline lookup yields CDR1 MDHEN and CDR2 SYDVKM.

The table lists this clonotype with many counts. This chain joins TRBV28 and TRBJ1-2, with D unresolved. Germline lookup yields CDR1 MDHEN and CDR2 SYDVKM. CDR3 size: 13 residues. V dropped 6 bases and J dropped 4 bases, with 12 bases sitting between them. CDR3 loop: CASRAPLVYGYTF. In DNA, the CDR3 is TGTGCCAGCAGAGCCCCCTTGGTCTATGGCTACACCTTC.

This clonotype was counted at least ten times. This sequence joins TRBV29-1 and TRBJ1-4; 8 bases align to TRBD1. Germline CDR1 and CDR2: SQVTM and ANQGSEA. Trimming removed 7 bases from V and 7 bases from J; junction bases left unmatched: 8. The CDR3 extends over 13 amino acids. The CDR3 sequence is CSAGQGPSEKLFF. Here the CDR3 DNA reads TGCAGCGCCGGACAGGGCCCCAGTGAAAAACTGTTTTTT.

A few counts support this clonotype. The genes are TRBV27 and TRBJ1-6; D is possibly TRBD1 (5 bases). The CDR3 spans 14 residues. V lost 7 bases, J lost 9 bases, and 16 bases lay in between. CDR1 and CDR2 (germline): MNHEY, SMNVEV (reference sequence). CDR3 bases: TGTGCCAGCACTTGGGACCGGCCCGGTTCACCCCTCCACTTT. Translation: CASTWDRPGSPLHF.

This clonotype was observed at least ten times. The chain uses TRBV20-1 and TRBJ2-1; unclear D gene. V shed 0 bases and J shed 5 bases, with 11 bases lying between them. Germline V gene data show CDR1 as DFQATT and CDR2 as SNEGSKA (reference sequence). The CDR3 consists of 14 residues. The CDR3 protein is CSAREGKFHNEQFF. CDR3 coding DNA: TGCAGTGCTAGAGAGGGAAAGTTCCACAATGAGCAGTTCTTC.